These T cell receptor beta chains were read from a single sample in a study of shared clonotypes between healthy human individuals. Clones were read by immunoSEQ multiplex PCR, and TCRdb kept only the in-frame ones, dropping some. The data show under 650,000 clones, with about 95% seen just once and approximately 0.06% held by the top ten. The sequenced sample consisted of naive CD4+ T cells sorted from blood. These receptors all come from a woman aged 30 to 39 in good health. CDR3s include the opening cysteine and the closing phenylalanine or tryptophan. Fields, in order: J gene, V gene, D gene, clone size, CDR3 DNA, CDR3 protein. A D gene is named only where the DNA matches it firmly. The listing skips clone size in some rows; elsewhere it reads once, few, many or a size class.

TRBJ1-4 | TRBV5-1 | NA | NA | TGCGCCAGCAGCCCATGGACAGTGAATAATGAAAAACTGTTTTTT | CASSPWTVNNEKLFF
TRBJ2-7 | TRBV5-1 | NA | NA | TGCGCCAGCAGCGAAAAACCGATAAGGGGGGACGAGCAGTACTTC | CASSEKPIRGDEQYF
TRBJ2-7 | TRBV6-1 | NA | NA | TGTGCCAGCAGTGATGGAGGGGACACAGCCTACGAGCAGTACTTC | CASSDGGDTAYEQYF
TRBJ1-2 | TRBV28 | TRBD1 | few | TGTGCCAGCAGGACAGGGGTATGGAGTGGCTACACCTTC | CASRTGVWSGYTF
TRBJ1-5 | TRBV30 | NA | NA | TGTGCCTGGAGCGTCGACAGGTACAATCAGCCCCAGCATTTT | CAWSVDRYNQPQHF
TRBJ2-1 | TRBV19 | NA | NA | TGTGCCAGTAGTAATCGGCCTTCCTACAATGAGCAGTTCTTC | CASSNRPSYNEQFF
TRBJ2-2 | TRBV10-3 | NA | NA | TGTGCCATCGAGGCGGAGAACACCGGGGAGCTGTTTTTT | CAIEAENTGELFF
TRBJ2-3 | TRBV11-2 | TRBD2 | NA | TGTGCCAGCAGCATCACTAGCGGGCCCCCCACAGATACGCAGTATTTT | CASSITSGPPTDTQYF
TRBJ2-7 | TRBV5-4 | NA | NA | TGTGCCAGCAGCTCCAGCGGGTACGAGCAGTACTTC | CASSSSGYEQYF
TRBJ1-5 | TRBV19 | TRBD1 | NA | TGTGCCAGTACCTCCTCGACAGGGTTCGGTCAGCCCCAGCATTTT | CASTSSTGFGQPQHF
TRBJ2-5 | TRBV11-2 | NA | NA | TGTGCCAGCAGGGGTGGGCCGGGACCTCGGGAGACCCAGTACTTC | CASRGGPGPRETQYF
TRBJ2-3 | TRBV6-5 | NA | NA | TGTGCCAGCAGTTTTTCAGCGCCCGCAGATACGCAGTATTTT | CASSFSAPADTQYF
TRBJ1-4 | TRBV6-1 | TRBD1 | NA | TGTGCCAGCAGTGTTAACAGGGGAAAGGAAAAACTGTTTTTT | CASSVNRGKEKLFF
TRBJ2-7 | TRBV5-1 | TRBD1 | NA | TGCGCCAGCAGCCGATGGACAGGGGAAGAGCGCGAGCAGTACTTC | CASSRWTGEEREQYF
TRBJ1-5 | TRBV27 | NA | few | TGTGCCAGCAGTGTTCTTTGGGCCCAGCCCCAGCATTTT | CASSVLWAQPQHF
TRBJ1-5 | TRBV5-1 | NA | once | TGCGCCAGCAGCTTGGCAGGGAACCAGCCCCAGCATTTT | CASSLAGNQPQHF
TRBJ2-5 | TRBV4-1 | TRBD2 | NA | TGCGCCAGCAGCCAAGGGACTAGCGGGAGAGGGACCCAGTACTTC | CASSQGTSGRGTQYF
TRBJ2-1 | TRBV10-3 | NA | NA | TGTGCCATCAGTCTGGGGATAGCGCCGGTGGGCAATGAGCAGTTCTTC | CAISLGIAPVGNEQFF
TRBJ1-5 | TRBV6-5 | TRBD1 | once | TGTGCCAGCAGTTACGGACAGGGCAGTCAGCCCCAGCATTTT | CASSYGQGSQPQHF
TRBJ2-7 | TRBV29-1 | TRBD2 | NA | TGCAGCGTTGTCCTGGATCTAGCGGGGTCCTACGAGCAGTACTTC | CSVVLDLAGSYEQYF